Listed below are T cell receptor beta chains from one sample, sequenced in a study of early T cells in non-severe SARS-CoV-2 infection. TCRdb reanalysed the 5' RACE reads using MiXCR and keeps one entry per CDR3 protein. Among about 97,000 distinct CDR3 sequences listed, about 11% were seen once. The input for sequencing was whole blood, taken at baseline. The receptors stem from an adult who was a healthcare worker with PCR-confirmed SARS-CoV-2 infection or an uninfected control (not recorded which). Each CDR3 is given with its conserved first and last residue. Each record gives: CDR3 length, D gene, J gene, V gene, clone size, CDR3 DNA, CDR3 protein. D genes are given only for firm matches. Some rows have no size entry. The others give once, few or many, or a class for an expanded clone.

14,.,TRBJ2-1,TRBV11-2,few,TGTGCCAGCAGCTTATCGGACAAGAACAATGAGCAGTTCTTC,CASSLSDKNNEQFF
14,.,TRBJ2-7,TRBV9,.,TGTGCCAGCAGCGTAGGGGGGGTCTCCTACGAGCAGTACTTC,CASSVGGVSYEQYF
16,.,TRBJ2-2,TRBV3-1,many,TGTGCCAGCAGCCCGATAGCGGCCGGGAACACCGGGGAGCTGTTTTTT,CASSPIAAGNTGELFF
12,.,TRBJ1-6,TRBV27,.,TGTGCCAGCAGTTTTTCGAATTCACCCCTCCACTTT,CASSFSNSPLHF
13,.,TRBJ1-2,TRBV29-1,few,TGCAGCGTCGGAGGGGGGGAGGGTTATGGCTACACCTTC,CSVGGGEGYGYTF
11,.,TRBJ1-4,TRBV7-2,many,TGTGCCAGCAGCCCTGGGGTAAAACTGTTTTTT,CASSPGVKLFF
14,.,TRBJ2-3,TRBV30,few,TGTGCCTGGAGAGCCGGGGGAATCACAGATACGCAGTATTTT,CAWRAGGITDTQYF
14,.,TRBJ2-3,TRBV11-3,many,TGTGCCAGCAGCGATGCCCTAAGCCCAGATACGCAGTATTTT,CASSDALSPDTQYF
16,.,TRBJ1-4,TRBV20-1,many,TGCAGTGCTGGGGGCTACAGGGTTGCAACTAATGAAAAACTGTTTTTT,CSAGGYRVATNEKLFF
19,TRBD2,TRBJ2-7,TRBV6-6,few,TGTGCCAGCAGTTACGGCCAAAGACTAGCGGCCATTCCCCCCTACGAGCAGTACTTC,CASSYGQRLAAIPPYEQYF
13,.,TRBJ2-7,TRBV20-1,few,TGCAGTGCTAGGTACGGGGGCGGATACGAGCAGTACTTC,CSARYGGGYEQYF
17,TRBD1,TRBJ2-3,TRBV6-2/TRBV6-3,few,TGTGCCAGCAGCCCTCCGGGACAGGGGAGACCGCAAAATACGCAGTATTTT,CASSPPGQGRPQNTQYF
15,TRBD1,TRBJ2-2,TRBV5-8,few,TGTGCCAGCAGCTCCGGGACAGGGGGGACCGGGGAGCTGTTTTTT,CASSSGTGGTGELFF
13,.,TRBJ2-5,TRBV7-2,.,TGTGCCAGCAGCTTAGCATCTGATTTTGACCAGTACTTC,CASSLASDFDQYF
15,.,TRBJ2-3,TRBV7-2,.,TGTGCCAGCAGCTTAGGAGGTACCTTGACAGATACGCAGTATTTT,CASSLGGTLTDTQYF
11,.,TRBJ1-3,TRBV10-3,few,TGTGCCATCGGAACGGGAAACACCATATATTTT,CAIGTGNTIYF
14,TRBD1,TRBJ2-2,TRBV14,many,TGTGCCAGTCGGGACAGTGCGAACACCGGGGAGCTGTTTTTT,CASRDSANTGELFF
15,TRBD1,TRBJ2-7,TRBV6-5,many,TGTGCCAGCAGCCCCTGGACAGGGGGCTCCTACGAGCAGTACTTC,CASSPWTGGSYEQYF